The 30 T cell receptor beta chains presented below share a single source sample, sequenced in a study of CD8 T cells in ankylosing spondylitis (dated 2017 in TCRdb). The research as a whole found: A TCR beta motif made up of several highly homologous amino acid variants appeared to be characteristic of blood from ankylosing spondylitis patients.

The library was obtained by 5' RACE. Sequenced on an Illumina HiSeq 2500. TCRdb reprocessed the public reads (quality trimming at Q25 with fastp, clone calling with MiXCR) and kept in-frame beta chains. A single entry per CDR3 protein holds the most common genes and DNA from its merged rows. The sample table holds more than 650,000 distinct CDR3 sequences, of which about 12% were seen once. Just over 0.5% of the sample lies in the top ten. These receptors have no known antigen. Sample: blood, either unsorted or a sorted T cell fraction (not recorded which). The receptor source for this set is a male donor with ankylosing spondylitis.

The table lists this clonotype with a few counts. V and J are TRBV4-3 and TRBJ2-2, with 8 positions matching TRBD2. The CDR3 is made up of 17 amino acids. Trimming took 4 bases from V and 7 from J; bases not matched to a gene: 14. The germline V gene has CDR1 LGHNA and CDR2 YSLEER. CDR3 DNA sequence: TGCGCCAGCAGCCGGGACGCCCTAGCGGGCGCTGACGGGGAGCTGTTTTTT. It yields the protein CASSRDALAGADGELFF.

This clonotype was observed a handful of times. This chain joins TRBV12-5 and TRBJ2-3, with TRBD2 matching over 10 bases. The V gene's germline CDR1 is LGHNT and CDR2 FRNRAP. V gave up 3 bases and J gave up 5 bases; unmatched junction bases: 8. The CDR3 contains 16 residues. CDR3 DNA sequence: TGTGCTAGTGGTTTTGGGTCTAGCGGGAGCGTAGATACGCAGTATTTT. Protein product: CASGFGSSGSVDTQYF. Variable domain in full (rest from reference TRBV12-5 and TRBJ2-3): DARVTQTPRHKVTEMGQEVTMRCQPILGHNTVFWYRQTMMQGLELLAYFRNRAPLDDSGMPKDRFSAEMPDATLATLKIQPSEPRDSAVYFCASGFGSSGSVDTQYFGPGTRLTVL.

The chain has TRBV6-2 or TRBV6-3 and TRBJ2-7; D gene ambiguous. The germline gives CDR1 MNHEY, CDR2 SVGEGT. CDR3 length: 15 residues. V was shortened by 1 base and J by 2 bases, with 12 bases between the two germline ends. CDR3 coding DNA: TGTGCCAGCAGTTACTTGCTGGGGATAGCCTACGAGCAGTACTTC. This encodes CASSYLLGIAYEQYF.

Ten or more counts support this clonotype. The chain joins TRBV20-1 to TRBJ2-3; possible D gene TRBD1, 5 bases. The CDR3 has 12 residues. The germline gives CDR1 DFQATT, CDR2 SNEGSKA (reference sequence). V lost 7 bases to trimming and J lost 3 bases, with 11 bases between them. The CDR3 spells CSVTERTDTQYF. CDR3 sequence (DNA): TGCAGTGTGACAGAAAGGACAGATACGCAGTATTTT.

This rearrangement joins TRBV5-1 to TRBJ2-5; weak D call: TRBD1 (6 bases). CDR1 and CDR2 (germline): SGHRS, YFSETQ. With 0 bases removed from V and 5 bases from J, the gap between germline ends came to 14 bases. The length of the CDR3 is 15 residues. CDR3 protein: CASSLVRRGSETQYF. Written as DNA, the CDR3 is TGCGCCAGCAGCTTGGTGCGCAGGGGATCGGAGACCCAGTACTTC.

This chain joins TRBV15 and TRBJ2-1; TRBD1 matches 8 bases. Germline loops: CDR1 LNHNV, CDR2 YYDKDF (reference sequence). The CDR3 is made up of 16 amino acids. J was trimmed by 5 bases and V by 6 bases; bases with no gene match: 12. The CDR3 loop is CATSFFPGQVNNEQFF. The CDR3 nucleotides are TGTGCCACCAGTTTCTTTCCGGGACAGGTAAACAATGAGCAGTTCTTC.

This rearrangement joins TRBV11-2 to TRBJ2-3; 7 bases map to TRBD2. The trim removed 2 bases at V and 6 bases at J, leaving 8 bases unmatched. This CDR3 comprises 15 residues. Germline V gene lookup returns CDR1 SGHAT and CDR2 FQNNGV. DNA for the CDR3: TGTGCCAGCAGCTTATTCGCGGGGGTGAAGGATACGCAGTATTTT. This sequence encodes CASSLFAGVKDTQYF.

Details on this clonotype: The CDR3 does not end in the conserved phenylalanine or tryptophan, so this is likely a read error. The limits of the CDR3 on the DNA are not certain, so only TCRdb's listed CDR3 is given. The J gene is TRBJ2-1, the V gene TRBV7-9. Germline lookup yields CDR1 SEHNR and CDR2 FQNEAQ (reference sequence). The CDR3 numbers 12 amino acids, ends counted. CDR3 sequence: CASSLEMDRISP.

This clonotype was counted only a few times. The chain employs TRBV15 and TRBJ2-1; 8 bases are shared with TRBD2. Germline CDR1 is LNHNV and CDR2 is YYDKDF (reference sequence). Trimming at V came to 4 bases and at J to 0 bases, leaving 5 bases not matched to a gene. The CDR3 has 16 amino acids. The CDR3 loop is CATSIPGGVSYNEQFF. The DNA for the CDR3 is TGTGCCACCAGCATTCCCGGGGGGGTCTCCTACAATGAGCAGTTCTTC. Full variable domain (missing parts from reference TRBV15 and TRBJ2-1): DAMVIQNPRYQVTQFGKPVTLSCSQTLNHNVMYWYQQKSSQAPKLLFHYYDKDFNNEADTPDNFQSRRPNTSFCFLDIRSPGLGDTAMYLCATSIPGGVSYNEQFFGPGTRLTVL.

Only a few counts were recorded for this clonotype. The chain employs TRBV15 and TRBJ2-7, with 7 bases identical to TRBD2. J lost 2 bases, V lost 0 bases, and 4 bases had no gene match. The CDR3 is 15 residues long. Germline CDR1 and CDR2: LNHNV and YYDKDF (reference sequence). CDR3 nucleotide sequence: TGTGCCACCAGCAGAGAGGCTAGCGGAACCTACGAGCAGTACTTC. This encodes CATSREASGTYEQYF.

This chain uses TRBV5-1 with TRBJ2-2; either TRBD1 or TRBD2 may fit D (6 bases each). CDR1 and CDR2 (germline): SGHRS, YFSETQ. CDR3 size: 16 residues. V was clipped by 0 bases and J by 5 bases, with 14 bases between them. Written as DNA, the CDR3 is TGCGCCAGCAGCTTGGCCCCGGGGGCGCGGACCGGGGAGCTGTTTTTT. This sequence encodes CASSLAPGARTGELFF.

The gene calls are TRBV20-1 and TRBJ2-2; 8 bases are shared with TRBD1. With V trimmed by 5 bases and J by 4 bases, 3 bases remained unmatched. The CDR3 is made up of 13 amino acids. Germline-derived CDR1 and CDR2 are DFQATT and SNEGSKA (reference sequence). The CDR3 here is CSAVTGGTGELFF. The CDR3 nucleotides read TGCAGTGCTGTTACAGGGGGCACCGGGGAGCTGTTTTTT.

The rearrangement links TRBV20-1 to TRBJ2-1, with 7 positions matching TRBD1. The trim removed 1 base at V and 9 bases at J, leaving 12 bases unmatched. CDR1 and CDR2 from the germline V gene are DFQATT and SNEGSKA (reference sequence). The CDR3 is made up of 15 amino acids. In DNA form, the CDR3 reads TGCAGTGCTAGAGTAGTGGGTAGGGGGCGCGGTGAGCAGTTCTTC. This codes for CSARVVGRGRGEQFF.

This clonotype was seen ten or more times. The CDR3 here is CASSLSGSSSYEQYF. CDR3 bases: TGCGCCAGCAGCTTAAGCGGGAGTTCGTCCTACGAGCAGTACTTC. The chain joins TRBV5-1 to TRBJ2-7; TRBD2 matches 8 bases. The CDR3 has 15 residues. Germline trimming cut 2 bases from V and 1 base from J; bases unmatched to any gene: 5. Germline V gene lookup returns CDR1 SGHRS and CDR2 YFSETQ. Supplemented by reference TRBV5-1 and TRBJ2-7, the full variable domain reads KAGVTQTPRYLIKTRGQQVTLSCSPISGHRSVSWYQQTPGQGLQFLFEYFSETQRNKGNFPGRFSGRQFSNSRSEMNVSTLELGDSALYLCASSLSGSSSYEQYFGPGTRLTVT.

The CDR3: CATSLRDREIGELFF. The CDR3, as DNA: TGTGCCACCAGCCTCCGGGACAGGGAGATCGGGGAGCTGTTTTTT. The chain combines TRBV15 with TRBJ2-2, with 9 bases that match TRBD1. The germline V gene encodes CDR1 LNHNV and CDR2 YYDKDF (reference sequence). J was trimmed by 7 bases and V by 5 bases; bases with no gene match: 8. The CDR3 loop spans 15 amino acids.

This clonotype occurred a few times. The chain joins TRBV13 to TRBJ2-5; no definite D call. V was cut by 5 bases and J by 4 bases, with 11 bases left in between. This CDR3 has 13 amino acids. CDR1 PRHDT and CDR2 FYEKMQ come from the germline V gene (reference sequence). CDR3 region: CASSREIGETQYF. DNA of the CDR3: TGTGCCAGCAGCCGTGAAATCGGAGAGACCCAGTACTTC.

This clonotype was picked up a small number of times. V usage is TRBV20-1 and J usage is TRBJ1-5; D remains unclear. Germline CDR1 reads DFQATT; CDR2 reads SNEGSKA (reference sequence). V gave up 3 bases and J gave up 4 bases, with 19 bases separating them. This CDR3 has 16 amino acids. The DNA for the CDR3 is TGCAGTGCTAGGTTCGCCGGGTTAGGTGGGAATCAGCCCCAGCATTTT. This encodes CSARFAGLGGNQPQHF.

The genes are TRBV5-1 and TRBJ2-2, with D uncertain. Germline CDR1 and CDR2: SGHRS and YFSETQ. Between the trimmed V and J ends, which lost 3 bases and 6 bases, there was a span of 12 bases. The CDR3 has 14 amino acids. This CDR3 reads CASSWSANSGELFF. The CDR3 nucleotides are TGCGCCAGCAGCTGGAGCGCAAATTCCGGGGAGCTGTTTTTT.

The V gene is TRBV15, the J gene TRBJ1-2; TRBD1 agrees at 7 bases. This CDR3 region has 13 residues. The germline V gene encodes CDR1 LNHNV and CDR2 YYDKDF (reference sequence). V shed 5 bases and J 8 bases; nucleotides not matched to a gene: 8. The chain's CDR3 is CATSATGSGGYTF. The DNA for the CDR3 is TGTGCCACCAGCGCGACAGGGTCCGGCGGCTACACCTTC.

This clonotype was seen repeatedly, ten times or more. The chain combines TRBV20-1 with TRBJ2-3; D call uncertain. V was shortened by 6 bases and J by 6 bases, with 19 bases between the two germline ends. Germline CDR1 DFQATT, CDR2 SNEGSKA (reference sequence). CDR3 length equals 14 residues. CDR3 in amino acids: CSARNSRQFDTQYF. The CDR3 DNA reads TGCAGTGCGAGGAATTCAAGGCAGTTTGATACGCAGTATTTT.

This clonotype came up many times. In nucleotides, the CDR3 is TGCAGTGCTAGAGGAGGCCGAGGCACTGAAGCTTTCTTT. This codes for CSARGGRGTEAFF. The rearrangement uses TRBV20-1 and TRBJ1-1; D not certain. V shed 1 base and J shed 4 bases, with 10 bases lying between them. The CDR3 is 13 residues long. In germline, CDR1 is DFQATT, CDR2 SNEGSKA (reference sequence).

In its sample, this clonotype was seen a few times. CDR3 region: CASSSSSGRAGGETQYF. DNA for the CDR3: TGTGCCAGCAGCTCGTCTAGCGGGAGGGCTGGTGGGGAGACCCAGTACTTC. The chain employs TRBV7-2 and TRBJ2-5; TRBD2 matches at 12 bases. V lost 4 bases and J lost 5; bases outside the gene matches: 11. Germline-derived CDR1 and CDR2 are SGHTA and FQGNSA. The CDR3 loop spans 17 amino acids.

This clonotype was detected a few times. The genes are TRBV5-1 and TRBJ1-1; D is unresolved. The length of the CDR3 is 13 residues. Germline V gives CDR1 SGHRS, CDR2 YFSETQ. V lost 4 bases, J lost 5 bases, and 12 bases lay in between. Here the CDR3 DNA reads TGCGCCAGCAGCAACCCCCGCAGGACTGAAGCTTTCTTT. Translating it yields CASSNPRRTEAFF.

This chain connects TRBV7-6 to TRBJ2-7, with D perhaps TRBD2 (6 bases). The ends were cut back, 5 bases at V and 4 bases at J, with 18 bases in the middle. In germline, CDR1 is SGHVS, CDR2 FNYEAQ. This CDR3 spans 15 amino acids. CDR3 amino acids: CASSQGTSPGYEQYF. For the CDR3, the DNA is TGTGCCAGCAGCCAAGGGACTTCCCCGGGGTACGAGCAGTACTTC.

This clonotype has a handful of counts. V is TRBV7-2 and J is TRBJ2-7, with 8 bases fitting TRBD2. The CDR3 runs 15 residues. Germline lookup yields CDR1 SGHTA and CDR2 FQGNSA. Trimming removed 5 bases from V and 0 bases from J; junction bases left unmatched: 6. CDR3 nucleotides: TGTGCCAGCAGCCCACAACTAGCGGTCTCCTACGAGCAGTACTTC. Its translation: CASSPQLAVSYEQYF.

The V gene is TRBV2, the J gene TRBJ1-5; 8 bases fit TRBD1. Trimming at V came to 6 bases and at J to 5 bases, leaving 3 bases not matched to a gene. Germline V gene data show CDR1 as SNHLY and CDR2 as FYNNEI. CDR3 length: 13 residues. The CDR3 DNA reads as TGTGCCAGCAGGATGACAGGGGATCAGCCCCAGCATTTT. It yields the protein CASRMTGDQPQHF. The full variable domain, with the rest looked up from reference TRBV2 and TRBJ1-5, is EPEVTQTPSHQVTQMGQEVILRCVPISNHLYFYWYRQILGQKVEFLVSFYNNEISEKSEIFDDQFSVERPDGSNFTLKIRSTKLEDSAMYFCASRMTGDQPQHFGDGTRLSIL.

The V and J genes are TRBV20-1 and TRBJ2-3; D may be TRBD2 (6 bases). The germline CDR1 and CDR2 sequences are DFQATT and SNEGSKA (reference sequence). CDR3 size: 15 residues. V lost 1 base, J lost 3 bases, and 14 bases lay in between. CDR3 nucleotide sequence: TGCAGTGCTAGAGTTAGGCGGGGTGGGACAGATACGCAGTATTTT. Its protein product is CSARVRRGGTDTQYF.

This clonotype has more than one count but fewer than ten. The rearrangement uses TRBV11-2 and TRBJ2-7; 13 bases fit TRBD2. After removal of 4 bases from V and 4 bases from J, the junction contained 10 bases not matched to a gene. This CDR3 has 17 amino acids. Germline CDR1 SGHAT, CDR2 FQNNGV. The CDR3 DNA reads TGTGCCAGCAGCTCCCGGGGACTAGCGGGGCGACTTTACGAGCAGTACTTC. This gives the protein CASSSRGLAGRLYEQYF.

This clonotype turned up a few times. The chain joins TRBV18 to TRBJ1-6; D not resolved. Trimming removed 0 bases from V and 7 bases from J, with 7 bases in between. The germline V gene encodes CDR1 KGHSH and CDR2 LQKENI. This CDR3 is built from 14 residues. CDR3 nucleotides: TGTGCCAGCTCACCACCACTTCAGAATTCACCCCTCCACTTT. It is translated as CASSPPLQNSPLHF.

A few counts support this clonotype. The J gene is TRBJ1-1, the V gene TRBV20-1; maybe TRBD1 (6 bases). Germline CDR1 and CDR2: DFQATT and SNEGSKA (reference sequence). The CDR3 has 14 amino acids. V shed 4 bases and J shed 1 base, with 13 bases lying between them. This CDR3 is CSATGGRPNTEAFF. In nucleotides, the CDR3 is TGCAGTGCTACCGGGGGCAGACCGAACACTGAAGCTTTCTTT.